This T cell receptor (beta chain) was recorded in a study of beta chain features in type 1 diabetes. Overall study results and limits: Among type 1 diabetes patients, VDJ junctions had fewer insertions and more deletions.

A sort by CD45RO/CCR7/CD25/CD127/CD95/CD27 yielded CD4+ naive, central memory, regulatory and stem cell-like memory cells. Sorting produced populations that all topped 98% purity. Only a few counts were recorded for this clone. As yet, its antigen is unknown. Reverse transcribing all isolated RNA meant expressed TCRB transcripts were sequenced. Naive, central memory and regulatory T cell samples produced a mean of roughly 3.8 million reads. Sequencing used immunoSEQ multiplex PCR; TCRdb keeps in-frame clones, though not all of them. The sample has hundreds of thousands of clones, around 65% seen once. The ends were cut back, 2 bases at V and 4 bases at J, with 16 bases in the middle. The germline V gene has CDR1 SGDLS and CDR2 YYNGEE. The CDR3 is made up of 15 amino acids.

Sequenced sample: naive CD4+ T cells from blood. The TCR comes from a man aged 25-40 years in good health. The gene calls are TRBV9 and TRBJ2-7; perhaps TRBD1 as D (6 bases). This CDR3 is CASSVSETGTYEQYF. CDR3 DNA: TGTGCCAGCAGCGTCAGTGAGACCGGGACATACGAGCAGTACTTC.